These 16 T cell receptor beta chains were all obtained from the same sample, sequenced in a study of T cells in Graves' hyperthyroidism and ophthalmopathy. The TCR beta CDR3 regions underwent amplification using RNA transcripts as the source. Researchers ran a first-round RT-PCR on the TCR CDR3 using the HTBI primer set. MiXCR, run by TCRdb on the multiplex PCR reads, gives a single entry per CDR3 protein. The sample records 500,000 or so distinct CDR3 sequences, roughly 16% being singletons. The material sequenced was blood. The source is a young woman with Graves' ophthalmopathy.

This clonotype was seen many times. CDR3 in DNA: TGTGCCACCAGCGGGGGACGGAGCTCTGGAAACACCATATATTTT. It codes for CATSGGRSSGNTIYF. This chain connects TRBV15 to TRBJ1-3; the D gene is possibly TRBD1 (5 bases). The length of the CDR3 is 15 residues. CDR1 LNHNV and CDR2 YYDKDF come from the germline V gene (reference sequence). V dropped 5 bases and J dropped 0 bases, with 11 bases sitting between them.

This clonotype has ten or more counts. The junction does not match germline at one end; this may be a read error. The chain links TRBV6-6 to TRBJ2-2; tentatively, D is TRBD1 (6 bases). Germline V gives CDR1 MNHNY, CDR2 SVGAGI (reference sequence). The CDR3 spans 13 residues. For the CDR3, the DNA is TGTGCCAGCAGTTACGATCACGAGGGGGAACTGTTTTTT. Translation: CASSYDHEGELFF.

This clonotype was recorded a few times. This sequence joins TRBV6-1 and TRBJ2-2; 7 bases fit TRBD1. The CDR3 loop spans 12 amino acids. Per the germline V gene, CDR1 is MNHNS and CDR2 is SASEGT. V lost 9 bases to trimming and J lost 7 bases; unmatched junction nucleotides: 5. DNA of the CDR3: TGTGCCAGTGGACAGGTCAACGGGGAGCTGTTTTTT. This translates into CASGQVNGELFF.

With respect to this clonotype: Given a much more abundant clone one base away, this may be a read error. This chain joins TRBV29-1 and TRBJ2-2; 10 nucleotides match TRBD1. Trimming cost V 6 bases and J 4 bases; bases outside gene matches: 11. The CDR3 extends over 16 amino acids. Germline CDR1 and CDR2: SQVTM and ANQGSEA. The CDR3 spells CSVLRTGGMSTGELFF. CDR3 coding DNA: TGCAGCGTATTACGGACAGGGGGGATGAGCACCGGGGAGCTGTTTTTT.

This clonotype occurred many times. The CDR3 DNA follows: TGTGCCACCAGTGACAGGGGGACGTACAATGAGCAGTTCTTC. Translating gives CATSDRGTYNEQFF. V and J are TRBV24-1 and TRBJ2-1; 7 nucleotides match TRBD1. The junction had 3 bases not matched to a gene; V was cut back by 4 bases and J by 4 bases. The germline CDR1 and CDR2 sequences are KGHDR and SFDVKD. This CDR3 comprises 14 residues.

V gene TRBV3-1 combines with J gene TRBJ1-1; D is unresolved. Germline loops: CDR1 LGHDT, CDR2 YNNKEL (reference sequence). Trimming took 3 bases from V and 1 from J, leaving 9 bases between them. This CDR3 region has 14 residues. The CDR3 DNA sequence: TGTGCCAGCAGCCATGGACGGCAGAACACTGAAGCTTTCTTT. Amino acid sequence: CASSHGRQNTEAFF. The full variable domain, rest sourced from reference TRBV3-1 and TRBJ1-1, is DTAVSQTPKYLVTQMGNDKSIKCEQNLGHDTMYWYKQDSKKFLKIMFSYNNKELIINETVPNRFSPKSPDKAHLNLHINSLELGDSAVYFCASSHGRQNTEAFFGQGTRLTVV.

This clonotype is a singleton in its sample. This rearrangement joins TRBV27 to TRBJ2-2, with D unclear. The CDR3 runs to 14 residues. V was clipped by 4 bases and J by 5 bases, with 11 bases between them. From germline, CDR1 is MNHEY and CDR2 SMNVEV (reference sequence). CDR3 loop: CASSSLDVTGELFF. The CDR3 nucleotides read TGTGCCAGCAGTTCGTTGGACGTTACCGGGGAGCTGTTTTTT.

This clonotype has a count of ten or more. This sequence joins TRBV11-2 and TRBJ1-5, with D maybe TRBD1 (5 bases). Germline V gene lookup returns CDR1 SGHAT and CDR2 FQNNGV. This CDR3 is 15 amino acids long. V was clipped by 5 bases and J by 8 bases, with 19 bases between them. This CDR3 reads CASSPLRGESEPQHF. CDR3 coding DNA: TGTGCCAGCAGCCCATTACGAGGGGAATCGGAGCCCCAGCATTTT.

This clonotype was counted many times. The chain employs TRBV28 and TRBJ1-5, with D uncertain. Germline CDR1 MDHEN, CDR2 SYDVKM. The CDR3 extends over 13 amino acids. The ends were cut back, 8 bases at V and 0 bases at J, with 8 bases in the middle. The CDR3 coding sequence is TGTGCCAGCGGTTCAGTTAGCAATCAGCCCCAGCATTTT. Protein sequence: CASGSVSNQPQHF.

CDR3 nucleotides: TGTGCCAGCAGCTTAGCTGAAAGGGAATTAGCCAAAAACATTCAGTACTTC. Its protein is CASSLAERELAKNIQYF. The chain recombines TRBV7-9 with TRBJ2-4, with D unclear. Germline CDR1 is SEHNR and CDR2 is FQNEAQ (reference sequence). The germline V and J ends were trimmed by 0 bases and 0 bases, with 12 bases remaining between them. This CDR3 contains 17 residues.

This clonotype was recorded at least ten times. V gene TRBV18 combines with J gene TRBJ2-1; D assignment may be TRBD1 or TRBD2 (7 bases each). V was cut by 0 bases and J by 6 bases, with 12 bases left in between. There are 15 residues in the CDR3. CDR1 is KGHSH, CDR2 LQKENI, per germline. The CDR3 sequence: CASSPPSRGGNEQFF. DNA of the CDR3: TGTGCCAGCTCACCACCGTCCAGGGGGGGCAATGAGCAGTTCTTC.

This clonotype has more than one count but fewer than ten. The rearrangement uses TRBV3-1 and TRBJ2-3; 10 bases map to TRBD2. The CDR3 consists of 19 residues. From germline, CDR1 is LGHDT and CDR2 YNNKEL (reference sequence). Losses at the gene ends were 0 bases for V and 3 bases for J; bases not matched to a gene: 12. CDR3 bases: TGTGCCAGCAGCCAAGATTTCCTTAGAGCGGGAGGGCCAACAGATACGCAGTATTTT. It translates to CASSQDFLRAGGPTDTQYF.

At least ten counts were recorded for this clonotype. The genes are TRBV28 and TRBJ2-3; the D gene could be TRBD1 or TRBD2 (6 bases each). The CDR3 has 13 amino acids. CDR1 MDHEN and CDR2 SYDVKM come from the germline V gene. V was shortened by 5 bases and J by 6 bases, with 12 bases between the two germline ends. CDR3 protein: CASSKGGVDTQYF. CDR3 sequence (DNA): TGTGCCAGCAGTAAGGGGGGCGTGGATACGCAGTATTTT. Using reference TRBV28 and TRBJ2-3 for the parts outside the CDR3, the full variable domain is DVKVTQSSRYLVKRTGEKVFLECVQDMDHENMFWYRQDPGLGLRLIYFSYDVKMKEKGDIPEGYSVSREKKERFSLILESASTNQTSMYLCASSKGGVDTQYFGPGTRLTVL.

This clonotype was observed many times. The gene calls are TRBV4-3 and TRBJ1-1; a possible D gene is TRBD1 (6 bases). V lost 4 bases, J lost 3 bases, and 12 bases lay in between. The germline gives CDR1 LGHNA, CDR2 YSLEER. This CDR3 is built from 14 residues. Here the CDR3 DNA reads TGCGCCAGCAGCCGAAAGGGGGGGGACACTGAAGCTTTCTTT. Translation gives CASSRKGGDTEAFF.

This clonotype was seen a few times. The rearrangement uses TRBV6-2 or TRBV6-3 and TRBJ2-1; D gene unclear. The V gene's germline CDR1 is MNHEY and CDR2 SVGEGT. CDR3 length equals 11 residues. Trimming took 7 bases from V and 10 from J, leaving 11 bases between them. DNA of the CDR3: TGTGCCAGCACCCCATTCCGCGAGCAGTTCTTC. This gives the protein CASTPFREQFF.

This clonotype was picked up a small number of times. Mismatch with germline at one junction end may stem from a read error. The chain links TRBV7-3 to TRBJ2-7, with D perhaps assigned TRBD1 or TRBD2 (5 bases each). The CDR3 sequence is 13 residues long. CDR1 SGHTA and CDR2 FQGTGA come from the germline V gene. This CDR3 reads CASSSGPPYGQYF. DNA of the CDR3: TGTGCCAGCAGCTCGGGACCTCCCTACGGGCAGTACTTC.